This T cell receptor (beta chain) comes out of a study of read filtering for tumor transcriptome and immune sequencing. Turning to the study itself: RNA-seq yielded only roughly 75 to 1,400 TCR reads, IR-seq about 4.05 to 11 million. Findings and caveats of the study: Even smaller IR-seq throughput identified most shared clonotypes. The sorted CD138-negative fraction was a mixed bone marrow immune population, not purified T cells.

The library was built from about 400 ng RNA with molecular barcoded adaptors for alpha/delta and beta/gamma chains. TCRdb reprocessed the reads via MiXCR and lists one record per CDR3 protein. The table includes 8,900 or so distinct CDR3 sequences, around a sixth detected once. This clonotype appeared many times. Its target is unknown. Sequencing was performed on a population of CD138-negative cells sorted from bone marrow. The clonotype originates from a donor over 35 with multiple myeloma.

For the CDR3, the DNA is TGTGCCAGCAGCCCCCAATTACAGGGGGCGATCGATACGCAGTATTTT. Its protein is CASSPQLQGAIDTQYF. This chain uses TRBV7-9 with TRBJ2-3; TRBD1 aligns across 9 bases. CDR1 and CDR2 (germline): SEHNR, FQNEAQ (reference sequence). CDR3 length: 16 residues. V lost 5 bases, J lost 6 bases, and 12 bases stayed unmatched.